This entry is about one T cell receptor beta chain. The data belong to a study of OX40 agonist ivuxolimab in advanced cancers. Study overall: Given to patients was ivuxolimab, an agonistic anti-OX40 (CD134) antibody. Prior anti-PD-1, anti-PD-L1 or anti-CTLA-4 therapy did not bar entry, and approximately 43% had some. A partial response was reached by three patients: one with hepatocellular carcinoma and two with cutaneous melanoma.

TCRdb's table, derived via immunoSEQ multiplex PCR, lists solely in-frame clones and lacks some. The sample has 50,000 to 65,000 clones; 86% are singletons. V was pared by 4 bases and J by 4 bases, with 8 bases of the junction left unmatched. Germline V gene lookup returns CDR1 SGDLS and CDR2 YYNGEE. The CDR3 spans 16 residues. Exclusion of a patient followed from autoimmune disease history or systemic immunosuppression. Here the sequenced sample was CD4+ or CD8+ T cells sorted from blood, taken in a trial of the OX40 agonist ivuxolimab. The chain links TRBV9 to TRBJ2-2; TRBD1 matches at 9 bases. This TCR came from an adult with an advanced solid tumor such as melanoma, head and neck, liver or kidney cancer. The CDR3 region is CASSLGTGIGTGELFF. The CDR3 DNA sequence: TGTGCCAGCAGCCTTGGGACAGGGATCGGCACCGGGGAGCTGTTTTTT.